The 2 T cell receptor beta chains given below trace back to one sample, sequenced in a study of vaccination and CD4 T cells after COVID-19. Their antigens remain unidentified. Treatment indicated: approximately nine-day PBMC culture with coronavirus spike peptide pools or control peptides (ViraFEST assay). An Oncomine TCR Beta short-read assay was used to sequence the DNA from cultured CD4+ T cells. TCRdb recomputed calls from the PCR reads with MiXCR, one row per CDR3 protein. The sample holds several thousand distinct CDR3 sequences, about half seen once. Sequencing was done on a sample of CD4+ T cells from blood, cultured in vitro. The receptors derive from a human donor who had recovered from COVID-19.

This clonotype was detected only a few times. Written as DNA, the CDR3 is TGTGCCAGCAGCAAAAGTCTAGCGGGAGCGGCTGAGCAGTTCTTC. Translation: CASSKSLAGAAEQFF. This rearrangement joins TRBV21-1 to TRBJ2-1; the D call of TRBD2 is as the table states it, not checked on the DNA. TRBV21-1 is recorded as a pseudogene. The CDR3 has 15 residues.

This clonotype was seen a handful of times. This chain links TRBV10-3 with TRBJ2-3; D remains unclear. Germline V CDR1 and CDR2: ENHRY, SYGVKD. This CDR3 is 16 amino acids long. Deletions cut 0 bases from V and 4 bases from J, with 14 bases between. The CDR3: CAISESRLNGSDTQYF. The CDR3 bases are TGTGCCATCAGTGAGTCGAGGTTAAACGGGTCAGATACGCAGTATTTT.